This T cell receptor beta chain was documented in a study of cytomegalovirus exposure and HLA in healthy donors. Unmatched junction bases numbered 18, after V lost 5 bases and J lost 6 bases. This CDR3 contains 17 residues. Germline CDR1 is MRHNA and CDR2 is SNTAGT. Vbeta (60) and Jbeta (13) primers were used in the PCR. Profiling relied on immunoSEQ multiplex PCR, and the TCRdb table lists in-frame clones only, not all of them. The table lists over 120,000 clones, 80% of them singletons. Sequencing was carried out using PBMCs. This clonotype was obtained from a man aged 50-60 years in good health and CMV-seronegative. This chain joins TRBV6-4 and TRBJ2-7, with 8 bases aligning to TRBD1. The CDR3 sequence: CASSTSRGRGGLVEQYF. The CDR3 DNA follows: TGTGCCAGCAGTACATCCAGGGGGCGAGGGGGACTGGTCGAGCAGTACTTC.